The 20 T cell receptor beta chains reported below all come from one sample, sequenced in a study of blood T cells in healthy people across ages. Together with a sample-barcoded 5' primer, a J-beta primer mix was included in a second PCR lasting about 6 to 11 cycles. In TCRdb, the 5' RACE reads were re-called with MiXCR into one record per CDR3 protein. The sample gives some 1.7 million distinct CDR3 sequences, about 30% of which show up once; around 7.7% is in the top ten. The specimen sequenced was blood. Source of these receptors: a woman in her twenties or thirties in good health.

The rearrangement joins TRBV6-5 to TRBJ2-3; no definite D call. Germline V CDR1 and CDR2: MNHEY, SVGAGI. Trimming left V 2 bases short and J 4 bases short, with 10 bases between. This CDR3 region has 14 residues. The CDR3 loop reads CASSYDLSADTQYF. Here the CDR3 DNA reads TGTGCCAGCAGTTACGACTTGTCCGCAGATACGCAGTATTTT.

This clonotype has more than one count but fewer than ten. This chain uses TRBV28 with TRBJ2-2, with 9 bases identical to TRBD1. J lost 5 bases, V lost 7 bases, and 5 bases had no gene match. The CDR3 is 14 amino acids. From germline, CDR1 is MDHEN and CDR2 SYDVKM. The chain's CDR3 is CASIGTGQTGELFF. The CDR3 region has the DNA TGTGCCAGCATAGGGACAGGGCAGACCGGGGAGCTGTTTTTT. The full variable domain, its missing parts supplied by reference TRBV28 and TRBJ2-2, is DVKVTQSSRYLVKRTGEKVFLECVQDMDHENMFWYRQDPGLGLRLIYFSYDVKMKEKGDIPEGYSVSREKKERFSLILESASTNQTSMYLCASIGTGQTGELFFGEGSRLTVL.

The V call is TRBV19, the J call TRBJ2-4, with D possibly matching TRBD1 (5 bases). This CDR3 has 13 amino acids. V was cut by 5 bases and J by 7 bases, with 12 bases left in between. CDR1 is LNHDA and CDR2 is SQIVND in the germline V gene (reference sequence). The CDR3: CASSHPGSNIQYF. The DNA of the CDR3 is TGTGCCAGTAGTCATCCAGGGTCGAACATTCAGTACTTC.

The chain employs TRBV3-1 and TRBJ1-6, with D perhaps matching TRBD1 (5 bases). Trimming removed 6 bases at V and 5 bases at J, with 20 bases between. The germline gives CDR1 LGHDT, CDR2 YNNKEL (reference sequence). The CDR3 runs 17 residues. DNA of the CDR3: TGTGCCAGCAGACAAAAGCCTCCGGGACGTAATAATTCACCCCTCCACTTT. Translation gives CASRQKPPGRNNSPLHF.

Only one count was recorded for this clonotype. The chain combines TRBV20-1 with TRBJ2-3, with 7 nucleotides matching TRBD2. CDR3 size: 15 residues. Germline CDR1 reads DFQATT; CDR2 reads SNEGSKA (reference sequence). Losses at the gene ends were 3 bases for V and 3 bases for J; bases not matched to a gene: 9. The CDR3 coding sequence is TGCAGTGCTAGGGGGAGGGCCCTAGGGACAGATACGCAGTATTTT. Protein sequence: CSARGRALGTDTQYF.

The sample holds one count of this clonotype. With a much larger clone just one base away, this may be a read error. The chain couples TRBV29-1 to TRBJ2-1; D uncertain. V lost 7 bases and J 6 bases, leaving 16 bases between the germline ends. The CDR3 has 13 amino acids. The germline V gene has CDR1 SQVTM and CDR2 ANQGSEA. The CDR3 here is CSGGVVVFNEQFF. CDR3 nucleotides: TGCAGCGGTGGAGTGGTGGTATTCAATGAGCAGTTCTTC.

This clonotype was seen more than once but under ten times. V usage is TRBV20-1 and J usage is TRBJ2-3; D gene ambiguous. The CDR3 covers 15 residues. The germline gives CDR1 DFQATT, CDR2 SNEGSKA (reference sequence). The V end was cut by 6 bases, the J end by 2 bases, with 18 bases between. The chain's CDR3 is CSAARLSGITDTQYF. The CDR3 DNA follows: TGCAGTGCCGCCCGACTGTCAGGCATCACAGATACGCAGTATTTT.

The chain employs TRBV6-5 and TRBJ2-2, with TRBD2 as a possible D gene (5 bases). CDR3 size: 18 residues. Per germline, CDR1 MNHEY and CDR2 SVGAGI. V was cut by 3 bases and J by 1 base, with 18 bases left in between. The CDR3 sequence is CASSYFVTGRMNTGELFF. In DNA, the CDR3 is TGTGCCAGCAGTTATTTTGTGACGGGAAGAATGAACACCGGGGAGCTGTTTTTT.

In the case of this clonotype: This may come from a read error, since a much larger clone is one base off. This CDR3 reads CASMSVGGEQYF. In DNA, the CDR3 is TGTGCCAGCATGAGCGTAGGAGGTGAGCAGTACTTC. The V gene is TRBV27, the J gene TRBJ2-4; the D gene is possibly TRBD2 (5 bases). The germline CDR1 and CDR2 sequences are MNHEY and SMNVEV (reference sequence). Trimming shortened V by 7 bases and J by 13 bases, and 17 bases separated the two germline ends. This CDR3 is 12 amino acids long.

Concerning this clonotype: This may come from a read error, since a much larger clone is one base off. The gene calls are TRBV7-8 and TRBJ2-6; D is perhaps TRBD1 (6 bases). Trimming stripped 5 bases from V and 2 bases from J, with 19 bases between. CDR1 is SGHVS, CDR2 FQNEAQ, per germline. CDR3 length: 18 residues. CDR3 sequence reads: CASSRRTEGSTGANVLTF. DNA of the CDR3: TGTGCCAGCAGCCGCAGGACAGAGGGCTCTACTGGGGCCAACGTCCTGACTTTC.

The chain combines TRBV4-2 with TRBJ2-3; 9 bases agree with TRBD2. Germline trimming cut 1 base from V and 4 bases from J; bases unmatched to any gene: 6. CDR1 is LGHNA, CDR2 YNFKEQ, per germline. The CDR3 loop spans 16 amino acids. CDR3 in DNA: TGTGCCAGCAGCCAAGTCAGAGCGGGGGGCGCAGATACGCAGTATTTT. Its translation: CASSQVRAGGADTQYF.

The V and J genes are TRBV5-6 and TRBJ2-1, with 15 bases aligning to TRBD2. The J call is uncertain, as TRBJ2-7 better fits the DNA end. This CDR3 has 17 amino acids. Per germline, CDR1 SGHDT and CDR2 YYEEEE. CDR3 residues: CASTGTSGGFTYNEQYF. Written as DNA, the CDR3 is TGTGCCAGCACCGGGACTAGCGGGGGGTTTACCTACAATGAGCAGTACTTC.

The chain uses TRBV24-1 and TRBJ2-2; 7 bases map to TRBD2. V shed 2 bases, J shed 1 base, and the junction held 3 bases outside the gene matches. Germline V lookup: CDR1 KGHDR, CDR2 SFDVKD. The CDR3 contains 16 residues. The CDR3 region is CATSDSLAGNTGELFF. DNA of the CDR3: TGTGCCACCAGTGATTCCTTAGCGGGGAACACCGGGGAGCTGTTTTTT.

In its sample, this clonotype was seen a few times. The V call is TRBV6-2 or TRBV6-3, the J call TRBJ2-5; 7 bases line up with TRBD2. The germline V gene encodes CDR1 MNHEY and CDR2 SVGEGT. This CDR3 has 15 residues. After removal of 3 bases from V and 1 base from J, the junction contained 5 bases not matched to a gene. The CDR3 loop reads CASSYAGVRQETQYF. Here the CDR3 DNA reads TGTGCCAGCAGTTATGCGGGGGTTCGCCAAGAGACCCAGTACTTC.

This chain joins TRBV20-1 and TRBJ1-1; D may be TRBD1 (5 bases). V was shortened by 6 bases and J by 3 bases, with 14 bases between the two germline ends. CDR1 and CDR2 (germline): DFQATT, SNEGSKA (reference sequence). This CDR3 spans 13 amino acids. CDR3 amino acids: CSAAQGVYTEAFF. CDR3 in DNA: TGCAGTGCCGCTCAGGGTGTGTACACTGAAGCTTTCTTT.

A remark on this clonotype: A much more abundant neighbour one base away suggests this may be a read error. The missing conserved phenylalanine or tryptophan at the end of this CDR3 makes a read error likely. CDR3 sequence: CASSFGDRPYEQYI. Written as DNA, the CDR3 is TGTGCCAGCAGCTTCGGGGACAGACCTTACGAGCAGTACATC. This chain uses TRBV5-5 with TRBJ2-4; the match to TRBD1 covers 7 bases. The DNA end favors TRBJ2-7, so the J call may be wrong. Germline lookup yields CDR1 SGHKS and CDR2 YYEKEE (reference sequence). The CDR3 runs 14 residues.

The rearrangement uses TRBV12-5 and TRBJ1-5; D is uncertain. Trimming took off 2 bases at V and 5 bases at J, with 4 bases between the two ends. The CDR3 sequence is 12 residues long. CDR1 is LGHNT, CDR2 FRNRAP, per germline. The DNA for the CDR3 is TGTGCTAGTGGTTTGCCCGATCAGCCCCAGCATTTT. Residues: CASGLPDQPQHF.

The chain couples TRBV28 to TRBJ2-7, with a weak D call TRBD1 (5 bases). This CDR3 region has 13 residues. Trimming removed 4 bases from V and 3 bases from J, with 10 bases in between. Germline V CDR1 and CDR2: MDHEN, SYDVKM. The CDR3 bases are TGTGCCAGCAGTTCCTTCGACAGCTACGAGCAGTACTTC. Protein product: CASSSFDSYEQYF. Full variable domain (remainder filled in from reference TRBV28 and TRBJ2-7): DVKVTQSSRYLVKRTGEKVFLECVQDMDHENMFWYRQDPGLGLRLIYFSYDVKMKEKGDIPEGYSVSREKKERFSLILESASTNQTSMYLCASSSFDSYEQYFGPGTRLTVT.

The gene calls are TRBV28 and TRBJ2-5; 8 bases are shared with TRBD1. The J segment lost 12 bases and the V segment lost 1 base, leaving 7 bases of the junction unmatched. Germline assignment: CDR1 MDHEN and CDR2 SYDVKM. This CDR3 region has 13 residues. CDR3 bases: TGTGCCAGCAGTTTATCCAGGAGGACAGGGAAGTACTTC. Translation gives CASSLSRRTGKYF. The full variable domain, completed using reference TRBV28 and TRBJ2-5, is DVKVTQSSRYLVKRTGEKVFLECVQDMDHENMFWYRQDPGLGLRLIYFSYDVKMKEKGDIPEGYSVSREKKERFSLILESASTNQTSMYLCASSLSRRTGKYFGPGTRLLVL.

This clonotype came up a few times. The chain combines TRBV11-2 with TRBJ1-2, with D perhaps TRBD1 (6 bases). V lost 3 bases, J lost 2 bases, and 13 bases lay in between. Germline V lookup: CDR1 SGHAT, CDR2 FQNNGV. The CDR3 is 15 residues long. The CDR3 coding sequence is TGTGCCAGCAGCTTGGTCAGGGACATCAACTATGGCTACACCTTC. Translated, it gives CASSLVRDINYGYTF. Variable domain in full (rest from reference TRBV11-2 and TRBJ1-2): EAGVAQSPRYKIIEKRQSVAFWCNPISGHATLYWYQQILGQGPKLLIQFQNNGVVDDSQLPKDRFSAERLKGVDSTLKIQPAKLEDSAVYLCASSLVRDINYGYTFGSGTRLTVV.